Presented here are 12 T cell receptor beta chains from one specimen sequenced in a study of T-cell reconstitution after alpha-beta-depleted transplantation in children. Library preparation (for TCRbeta) was performed with unique molecular identifiers. TCRdb recomputed calls from the PCR reads with MiXCR, one row per CDR3 protein. The table has roughly 300,000 distinct CDR3 sequences, about a tenth seen once. This specimen was PBMCs from the stem cell graft donor, taken from the stem cell graft. The receptors shown here come from a human donor who donated a stem cell graft to a child with acute lymphoblastic leukemia.

This clonotype was picked up a small number of times. V and J are TRBV7-3 and TRBJ2-1; no firm D call. There are 15 residues in the CDR3. The germline CDR1 and CDR2 sequences are SGHTA and FQGTGA. V lost 1 base and J 4 bases, leaving 11 bases between the germline ends. CDR3 nucleotides: TGTGCCAGCAGCTTAAAATTAAGGGATTACAATGAGCAGTTCTTC. Its protein product is CASSLKLRDYNEQFF.

A few counts support this clonotype. V is TRBV19 and J is TRBJ1-5, with D hard to call. The CDR3 extends over 13 amino acids. V was clipped by 1 base and J by 3 bases, with 4 bases between them. The germline gives CDR1 LNHDA, CDR2 SQIVND (reference sequence). The DNA for the CDR3 is TGTGCCAGTAGTATAGGATTCAATCAGCCCCAGCATTTT. This gives the protein CASSIGFNQPQHF.

The sample holds a few counts of this clonotype. The CDR3 is CSARRASVNTEAFF. The CDR3 bases are TGCAGTGCTAGACGCGCGTCGGTGAACACTGAAGCTTTCTTT. The rearrangement uses TRBV20-1 and TRBJ1-1, with unresolved D. V lost 2 bases, J lost 0 bases, and 10 bases lay in between. Germline V lookup: CDR1 DFQATT, CDR2 SNEGSKA (reference sequence). CDR3 length: 14 residues.

The chain links TRBV6-5 to TRBJ2-2; D possibly corresponds to TRBD1 (5 bases). Germline V gene data show CDR1 as MNHEY and CDR2 as SVGAGI. The CDR3 contains 14 residues. Between the trimmed V and J ends, which lost 2 bases and 6 bases, there was a span of 10 bases. CDR3 nucleotides: TGTGCCAGCAGTTACGGTCAGGGTGCCGGGGAGCTGTTTTTT. Translating it yields CASSYGQGAGELFF.

This clonotype was observed a handful of times. V and J are TRBV7-2 and TRBJ2-1, with TRBD2 as a possible D gene (6 bases). This CDR3 comprises 17 residues. From germline, CDR1 is SGHTA and CDR2 FQGNSA. Deletions cut 4 bases from V and 7 bases from J, with 23 bases between. CDR3 sequence: CASSSLPTSRTSNEQFF. CDR3 DNA: TGTGCCAGCAGCTCTCTCCCGACTAGTAGGACATCTAATGAGCAGTTCTTC.

The chain uses TRBV2 and TRBJ2-7; D call uncertain. The CDR3 has 11 amino acids. Trimming took off 8 bases at V and 4 bases at J, with 9 bases between the two ends. Germline lookup yields CDR1 SNHLY and CDR2 FYNNEI. The CDR3 loop is CASYARYEQYF. DNA for the CDR3: TGTGCCAGCTATGCAAGGTACGAGCAGTACTTC.

As concerns this clonotype: A read error may produce the germline difference seen at one junction end. The J gene is TRBJ2-7, the V gene TRBV4-1, with 7 bases lining up with TRBD1. The CDR3 has 14 residues. Germline CDR1 reads MGHRA; CDR2 reads YSYEKL. The CDR3 DNA reads as TGCGCCAGCAGCCCCGGGACAGACTTCTACGACCAGTACTTC. Translation gives CASSPGTDFYDQYF.

There are a few counts of this clonotype. The V gene is TRBV28, the J gene TRBJ2-5; maybe TRBD1 (6 bases). This CDR3 has 13 amino acids. Trimming took off 2 bases at V and 5 bases at J, with 9 bases between the two ends. Germline CDR1 reads MDHEN; CDR2 reads SYDVKM. CDR3 in DNA: TGTGCCAGCAGTTTACAGGGGTTGGAGACCCAGTACTTC. This sequence encodes CASSLQGLETQYF.

This clonotype was found many times. J is TRBJ2-7 and V is TRBV10-2; 12 bases align to TRBD2. Germline lookup yields CDR1 WSHSY and CDR2 SAAADI. The junction had 10 bases not matched to a gene; V was cut back by 8 bases and J by 11 bases. This CDR3 has 13 residues. The CDR3 region has the DNA TGCGCCAGCTCGGGACTAGCGGGCCGAGGGGAGTACTTC. The encoded protein is CASSGLAGRGEYF.

The CDR3 is CASSLEGLWDNEQFF. Here the CDR3 DNA reads TGTGCCAGCAGCTTGGAGGGGTTGTGGGACAATGAGCAGTTCTTC. The chain links TRBV7-9 to TRBJ2-1; D might be TRBD2 (6 bases). This CDR3 spans 15 amino acids. The germline V gene encodes CDR1 SEHNR and CDR2 FQNEAQ (reference sequence). V lost 3 bases to trimming and J lost 5 bases, with 14 bases between them. The full variable domain, in which reference TRBV7-9 and TRBJ2-1 provide the parts outside the CDR3, is DTGVSQNPRHKITKRGQNVTFRCDPISEHNRLYWYRQTLGQGPEFLTYFQNEAQLEKSRLLSDRFSAERPKGSFSTLEIQRTEQGDSAMYLCASSLEGLWDNEQFFGPGTRLTVL.

The chain carries TRBV6-2 or TRBV6-3 and TRBJ2-5, with TRBD2 matching 7 bases. After removal of 4 bases from V and 2 bases from J, the junction contained 10 bases not matched to a gene. This CDR3 region has 16 residues. Germline values: CDR1 MNHEY, CDR2 SVGEGT. The CDR3 sequence is CASSSSLAEDQETQYF. The CDR3 DNA reads TGTGCCAGCAGTTCGTCCCTAGCGGAGGATCAAGAGACCCAGTACTTC.

The genes are TRBV11-2 and TRBJ2-1; 10 nucleotides match TRBD2. Germline CDR1 SGHAT, CDR2 FQNNGV. This CDR3 is 17 amino acids long. Germline trimming cut 0 bases from V and 5 bases from J; bases unmatched to any gene: 7. CDR3 nucleotide sequence: TGTGCCAGCAGCTTAGAATTGAGTCTAGCGGGGGACAATGAGCAGTTCTTC. Translating gives CASSLELSLAGDNEQFF.